This TCR beta chain was captured in a study of OX40 agonist ivuxolimab in advanced cancers. Sequencing used immunoSEQ multiplex PCR; TCRdb keeps in-frame clones, though not all of them. The profile covers tens of thousands of clones, with around nine tenths appearing a single time and 11% to 15% taken by the ten largest. Germline values: CDR1 MGHRA, CDR2 YSYEKL. J lost 4 bases, V lost 3 bases, and 4 bases had no gene match. The CDR3 runs to 14 residues. Findings and limits, study-wide: Partial responders at 0.1-3.0 mg/kg had among the lowest clonal expansion.

As regards this clone: Its antigen is undetermined.

The starting material was CD4+ or CD8+ T cells sorted from blood, obtained in a trial of the OX40 agonist ivuxolimab. The sequence derives from an adult with an advanced solid tumor such as melanoma, head and neck, liver or kidney cancer. The V call is TRBV4-1, the J call TRBJ1-1; 8 positions agree with TRBD1. CDR3 DNA: TGCGCCAGCAGCCATTTAACAGGGGGCACTGAAGCTTTCTTT. Translated: CASSHLTGGTEAFF.